These 7 T cell receptor beta chains came from one sample sequenced in a study of glioma-infiltrating T cells. Amplification of TCR alpha and beta CDR3 regions from RNA used iRepertoire nested multiplex PCR. TCRdb called the multiplex PCR reads again in MiXCR, with one record for every CDR3 protein. Of about 89,000 distinct CDR3 sequences detected, roughly 23% appear once; the ten largest clones hold more than 6.5%. Sample: glioma tissue, nonneoplastic brain tissue, or PBMCs (not recorded which). All receptors come from a human donor with low-grade glioma or glioblastoma, undergoing nonglioma brain surgery, or in good health (not recorded which).

This clonotype showed up many times. V is TRBV4-1 and J is TRBJ1-1, with no clear D. Germline values: CDR1 MGHRA, CDR2 YSYEKL. V was clipped by 4 bases and J by 1 base, with 7 bases between them. The CDR3 extends over 13 amino acids. The CDR3 DNA follows: TGCGCCAGCAGCCCCAACGAGAACACTGAAGCTTTCTTT. Encoded protein: CASSPNENTEAFF.

Many counts were recorded for this clonotype. The chain uses TRBV2 and TRBJ2-5; 9 nucleotides match TRBD2. Germline V gene sequence: CDR1 SNHLY, CDR2 FYNNEI. V lost 7 bases to trimming and J lost 1 base; unmatched junction nucleotides: 4. This CDR3 region has 14 residues. CDR3 loop: CASIRTSAQETQYF. In DNA, the CDR3 is TGTGCCAGCATTCGGACTAGCGCCCAAGAGACCCAGTACTTC.

As regards this clonotype: Because it lacks the conserved phenylalanine or tryptophan at the end, this CDR3 is likely a read error. This rearrangement joins TRBV4-2 to TRBJ1-2; D possibly corresponds to TRBD1 (5 bases). Germline V gene lookup returns CDR1 LGHNA and CDR2 YNFKEQ. The CDR3 sequence is 14 residues long. V was pared by 4 bases and J by 4 bases, with 13 bases between. CDR3 sequence reads: CASSPEGLPYGYTS. DNA of the CDR3: TGTGCCAGCAGCCCCGAGGGACTGCCCTATGGCTACACCTCC.

J is TRBJ2-5 and V is TRBV9; D may match TRBD1 or TRBD2 (5 bases each). Trimming took off 5 bases at V and 5 bases at J, with 19 bases between the two ends. Germline-derived CDR1 and CDR2 are SGDLS and YYNGEE. The CDR3 consists of 15 residues. CDR3 sequence: CASRNRDGAGETQYF. The CDR3 nucleotides are TGTGCCAGCAGAAACCGGGACGGTGCCGGTGAGACCCAGTACTTC.

There are many counts of this clonotype. V is TRBV27 and J is TRBJ1-1; tentatively, D is TRBD1 (5 bases). Trimming took off 5 bases at V and 1 base at J, with 11 bases between the two ends. Germline CDR1 MNHEY, CDR2 SMNVEV (reference sequence). The CDR3 runs 14 residues. The CDR3 spells CASSIRVRNTEAFF. DNA for the CDR3: TGTGCCAGCAGTATCAGGGTACGGAACACTGAAGCTTTCTTT.

The genes are TRBV5-1 and TRBJ2-3; D gene unclear. The ends were cut back, 6 bases at V and 3 bases at J, with 8 bases in the middle. CDR1 is SGHRS, CDR2 YFSETQ, per germline. The CDR3 runs to 12 residues. CDR3 nucleotide sequence: TGCGCCAGCAAGATGGCTACAGATACGCAGTATTTT. This encodes CASKMATDTQYF.

The chain links TRBV7-2 to TRBJ1-3; no clear D gene. CDR3 length: 16 amino acids. CDR1 SGHTA and CDR2 FQGNSA come from the germline V gene. With 5 bases removed from V and 2 bases from J, the gap between germline ends came to 16 bases. CDR3 protein: CASSPPGAGTGNTIYF. Here the CDR3 DNA reads TGTGCCAGCAGCCCTCCGGGAGCGGGCACTGGAAACACCATATATTTT.